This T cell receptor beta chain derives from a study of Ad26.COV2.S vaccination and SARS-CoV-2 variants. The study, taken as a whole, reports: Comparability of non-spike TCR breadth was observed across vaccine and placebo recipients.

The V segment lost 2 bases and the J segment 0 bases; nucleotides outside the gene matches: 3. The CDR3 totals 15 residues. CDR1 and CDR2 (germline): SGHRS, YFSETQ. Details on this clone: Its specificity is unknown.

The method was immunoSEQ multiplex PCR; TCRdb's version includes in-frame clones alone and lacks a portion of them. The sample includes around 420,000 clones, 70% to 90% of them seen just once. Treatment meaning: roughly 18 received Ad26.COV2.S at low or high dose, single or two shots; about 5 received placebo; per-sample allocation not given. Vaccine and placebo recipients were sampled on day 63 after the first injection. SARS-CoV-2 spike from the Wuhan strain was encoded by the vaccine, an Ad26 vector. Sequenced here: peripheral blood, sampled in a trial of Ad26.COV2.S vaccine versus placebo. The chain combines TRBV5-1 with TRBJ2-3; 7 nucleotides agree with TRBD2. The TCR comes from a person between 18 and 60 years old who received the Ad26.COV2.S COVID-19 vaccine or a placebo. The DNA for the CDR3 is TGCGCCAGCAGCTTCGCGGGGGTTAGCACAGATACGCAGTATTTT. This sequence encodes CASSFAGVSTDTQYF.